These 2 T cell receptor beta chains share one sample of origin, sequenced in a study of T cell changes during pregnancy in multiple sclerosis. The data were produced by immunoSEQ multiplex PCR, yet TCRdb's version contains in-frame clones alone and is incomplete. Of approximately 73,000 clones listed, 85% to 95% are singletons. Source: CD4+ T cells from peripheral blood mononuclear cells, taken before pregnancy. The receptors here all came from a female donor with multiple sclerosis, enrolled in a pregnancy study.

This rearrangement joins TRBV4-2 to TRBJ2-3; 13 nucleotides match TRBD2. V lost 4 bases to trimming and J lost 0 bases; unmatched junction nucleotides: 7. The CDR3 sequence is 18 residues long. CDR1 is LGHNA and CDR2 is YNFKEQ in the germline V gene. CDR3 residues: CASSLTSGGITSTDTQYF. The CDR3 bases are TGTGCCAGCAGCCTGACTAGCGGGGGGATTACTAGCACAGATACGCAGTATTTT.

V is TRBV5-4 and J is TRBJ1-3; D is possibly TRBD1 (5 bases). The CDR3 spans 16 residues. The V gene lost 4 bases and the J gene lost 0 bases, with 14 bases spanning the gap. Looked up from germline, CDR1 is SGHNT and CDR2 is YYREEE (reference sequence). The CDR3 sequence is CASSRQQESSGNTIYF. The CDR3 DNA reads TGTGCCAGCAGCAGGCAACAGGAGAGCTCTGGAAACACCATATATTTT.